This is a list of T cell receptor beta chains from one sample in a study of blood T cell repertoires in COVID-19. The assay was immunoSEQ multiplex PCR, and TCRdb's table has in-frame clones only and misses some. The sample holds more than 300,000 clones, around 87% seen once. Sequenced material: PBMCs or T cells enriched from blood (not recorded which). The origin of the receptors is a middle-aged man in a cohort exposed to, infected with or recovered from COVID-19 (not recorded which). Each CDR3 is given with its conserved first and last residue. A D gene is named only where the DNA matches it firmly. The size entry is marked missing in some rows and otherwise reads once, few, many or a size class.

abundance,d_gene,j_gene,v_gene,CDR3nt,CDR3aa
.,TRBD2,TRBJ2-3,TRBV7-6,TGTGCCAGCAGCCAGGGACTAGCGGTCACAGATACGCAGTATTTT,CASSQGLAVTDTQYF
.,TRBD1,TRBJ1-1,TRBV28,TGTGCCAGCAGTTTGGACAGGGGAACGAACACTGAAGCTTTCTTT,CASSLDRGTNTEAFF
.,.,TRBJ2-3,TRBV7-9,TGTGCCAGCAGCTTAGGGGCTTGGACTAGCACAGATACGCAGTATTTT,CASSLGAWTSTDTQYF
.,.,TRBJ2-2,TRBV20-1,TGCAGTGCTAGTAGGGGCGCCGGGGAGCTGTTTTTT,CSASRGAGELFF
.,TRBD1,TRBJ2-3,TRBV2,TGTGCCGATACAGGGGATGGCCGGGATACGCAGTATTTT,CADTGDGRDTQYF
.,.,TRBJ2-7,TRBV27,TGTGCCAGCAGCCCCCCCCTCGCGGCAGGGCGGCGATACGAGCAGTACTTC,CASSPPLAAGRRYEQYF
.,.,TRBJ1-2,TRBV5-4,TGTGCCAGCAGCCCTAGGACAGCTAACTATGGCTACACCTTC,CASSPRTANYGYTF
.,TRBD1,TRBJ1-6,TRBV6-1,TGTGCCAGCAGTGACAGACAGGGGAGCTCCTATAATTCACCCCTCCACTTT,CASSDRQGSSYNSPLHF
.,.,TRBJ1-4,TRBV30,TGTGCCTGGAGTGTATGGGGGCGCGGTGAAAAACTGTTTTTT,CAWSVWGRGEKLFF
.,TRBD2,TRBJ2-3,TRBV5-1,TGCGCCAGCAGCCCTGGTCTAGCGGGAGGTTGGGATACGCAGTATTTT,CASSPGLAGGWDTQYF
few,.,TRBJ2-3,TRBV9,TGTGCCAGCAGCGTTCTCTCGGGAGTCTCCCGCCACCCAGATACGCAGTATTTT,CASSVLSGVSRHPDTQYF
.,.,TRBJ2-1,TRBV2,TGTGCCAGCAGTGAAGTTGAGAGGCAGTTCTTC,CASSEVERQFF
.,.,TRBJ2-1,TRBV5-1,TGCGCCAGCAGCTTGTCGGGAAGCTCCTACAATGAGCAGTTCTTC,CASSLSGSSYNEQFF
.,.,TRBJ2-7,TRBV6-1,TGTGCCAGCAGTGAAGCGAGCAGGTCGGACTACGAGCAGTACTTC,CASSEASRSDYEQYF
.,.,TRBJ2-2,TRBV24-1,TGTGCCACCAGTAGGAGTCACGGGGAGCTGTTTTTT,CATSRSHGELFF
.,TRBD2,TRBJ2-7,TRBV30,TGTGCCTGGAGAAGGACTAGCGGGGGGTCCTCCTACGAGCAGTACTTC,CAWRRTSGGSSYEQYF
.,.,TRBJ2-3,TRBV5-1,TGCGCCAGCAGCTTGGTACTTACTAGCACAGATACGCAGTATTTT,CASSLVLTSTDTQYF
once,TRBD2,TRBJ2-1,TRBV6-2/TRBV6-3,TGTGCCAGCAGCCGACTAGCGGCGCAGTTCTTC,CASSRLAAQFF
.,TRBD1,TRBJ1-2,TRBV11-2,TGTGCCAGCAGCCCCCTCGAAGGACAGGCGTCTAACTATGGCTACACCTTC,CASSPLEGQASNYGYTF
.,.,TRBJ2-2,TRBV18,TGTGCCAGCTCACAACAGGGAGCGACCGGGGAGCTGTTTTTT,CASSQQGATGELFF
.,TRBD2,TRBJ2-1,TRBV18,TGTGCCAGCTCACCGACTAGCGGGAGGGCAGGGGAGCAGTTCTTC,CASSPTSGRAGEQFF
.,.,TRBJ1-1,TRBV11-2,TGTGCCAGCAGAACCCTCGGGGAGGGACGGAACACTGAAGCTTTCTTT,CASRTLGEGRNTEAFF
few,TRBD1,TRBJ1-3,TRBV6-5,TGTGCCAGCAGTTACTCGAGACAGGGGGTTGGAAACACCATATATTTT,CASSYSRQGVGNTIYF
.,TRBD1,TRBJ2-4,TRBV5-4,TGTGCCAGCAGACGCGGACAGGACAAAATTCAGTACTTC,CASRRGQDKIQYF
.,TRBD2,TRBJ2-5,TRBV7-2,TGTGCCAGCAGCTTATCAACTAGCGGGAGGGAGACCCAGTACTTC,CASSLSTSGRETQYF
.,.,TRBJ2-1,TRBV11-2,TGTGCCAGCAGCTTACCCGCCCTTTCAGGCCATGAGCAGTTCTTC,CASSLPALSGHEQFF
.,.,TRBJ1-2,TRBV21-1,TGTGCCAGCAGCAACACCGGACAGCATGGCTACACCTTC,CASSNTGQHGYTF
.,TRBD1,TRBJ2-6,TRBV10-3,TGTGCCATCAGTGCAGACAGGGCTGTCTCTGGGGCCAACGTCCTGACTTTC,CAISADRAVSGANVLTF
.,.,TRBJ1-2,TRBV6-1,TGTGCCAGCAGTGAAGATGGGCCCTGGGATGGCTACACCTTC,CASSEDGPWDGYTF
.,.,TRBJ1-2,TRBV28,TGTGCCAGCAGTTTTTTCACGGACTATGGCTACACCTTC,CASSFFTDYGYTF
.,TRBD1,TRBJ2-2,TRBV9,TGTGCCAGCAGCGCAGGGACAGGGGACACCGGGGAGCTGTTTTTT,CASSAGTGDTGELFF